Below, 27 T cell receptor beta chains from the same sample are listed, as sequenced in a study of T cell repertoires in cytomegalovirus infection. TCRdb recomputed calls from the reads with MiXCR, one row per CDR3 protein. This sample has about 530,000 distinct CDR3 sequences, with around a quarter found just once. The source material was PBMCs. The source is a human donor in good health (CMV status not recorded). Some clones in this sample may be carry-over from other donors' samples.

A remark on this clonotype: This clone may be a read error of a much larger clone one base away. The gene calls are TRBV6-6 and TRBJ2-2; 8 positions match TRBD1. The CDR3 consists of 14 residues. CDR1 is MNHNY, CDR2 SVGAGI, per germline (reference sequence). The CDR3 spells CASRRTGLEGELSF. The CDR3, as DNA: TGTGCCAGCCGAAGGACAGGGCTTGAGGGGGAGCTGTCTTTT.

This clonotype was seen more than once but under ten times. The V gene is TRBV19, the J gene TRBJ1-5, with TRBD1 matching over 8 bases. CDR1 and CDR2 (germline): LNHDA, SQIVND (reference sequence). CDR3 size: 15 residues. J lost 1 base, V lost 5 bases, and 4 bases had no gene match. The CDR3 region is CASSPRTGSNQPQHF. The CDR3 DNA is TGTGCCAGTAGTCCGAGGACAGGGAGCAATCAGCCCCAGCATTTT.

The rearrangement joins TRBV2 to TRBJ1-1; D perhaps matches TRBD1 (6 bases). Per the germline V gene, CDR1 is SNHLY and CDR2 is FYNNEI. The CDR3 runs to 15 residues. Trimming left V 7 bases short and J 4 bases short, with 19 bases between. CDR3 sequence reads: CASTVYGGGGTEAFF. The CDR3 DNA reads as TGTGCCAGCACTGTCTACGGGGGAGGGGGCACTGAAGCTTTCTTT.

J is TRBJ2-7 and V is TRBV19, with TRBD2 identical over 11 bases. V trimming: 4 bases; J trimming: 3 bases; junction bases outside the gene matches: 8. CDR3 length: 16 amino acids. Germline lookup yields CDR1 LNHDA and CDR2 SQIVND (reference sequence). The CDR3 here is CASSTAGTSGFYEQYF. CDR3 in DNA: TGTGCCAGTAGTACCGCCGGGACTAGCGGATTCTACGAGCAGTACTTC.

The rearrangement uses TRBV29-1 and TRBJ2-7, with D perhaps TRBD1 or TRBD2 (6 bases each). The CDR3 runs 14 residues. Germline V gene data show CDR1 as SQVTM and CDR2 as ANQGSEA. The V and J ends lost 5 bases and 6 bases respectively, with 20 bases between them. The CDR3 loop is CSVLRWGAWGEQYF. DNA of the CDR3: TGCAGCGTTCTTAGGTGGGGGGCGTGGGGCGAGCAGTACTTC.

This clonotype was seen more than once but under ten times. The V call is TRBV19, the J call TRBJ2-2; the D gene is possibly TRBD2 (6 bases). The CDR3 has 15 amino acids. The germline V gene has CDR1 LNHDA and CDR2 SQIVND (reference sequence). The V end was cut by 7 bases, the J end by 4 bases, with 16 bases between. The CDR3 DNA is TGTGCCAGTACCCCGGGGCTAGCGTTCACCGGGGAGCTGTTTTTT. The encoded protein is CASTPGLAFTGELFF.

The rearrangement uses TRBV6-1 and TRBJ2-1; possible D gene TRBD1, 6 bases. The CDR3 is 13 amino acids. Trimming took off 6 bases at V and 8 bases at J, with 14 bases between the two ends. Germline CDR1 reads MNHNS; CDR2 reads SASEGT. CDR3 nucleotide sequence: TGTGCCAGCAGCAAGGGGGTAGGCTATGAGCAGTTCTTC. Translating it yields CASSKGVGYEQFF.

The chain carries TRBV7-9 and TRBJ1-1, with 12 bases that match TRBD1. V lost 5 bases to trimming and J lost 4 bases; unmatched junction nucleotides: 8. The CDR3 contains 16 residues. The V gene's germline CDR1 is SEHNR and CDR2 FQNEAQ (reference sequence). CDR3 residues: CASSDRDRGPGTEAFF. CDR3 bases: TGTGCCAGCAGCGACCGGGACAGGGGGCCTGGCACTGAAGCTTTCTTT.

J is TRBJ2-3 and V is TRBV12-3 or TRBV12-4, with 9 bases matching TRBD1. CDR3 length: 15 amino acids. With 5 bases clipped from V and 4 bases from J, the junction kept 7 bases outside the gene matches. In DNA, the CDR3 is TGTGCCAGCAGTACGGGACAGGGAGGTGCAGATACGCAGTATTTT. This encodes CASSTGQGGADTQYF.

Ten or more counts support this clonotype. This chain joins TRBV6-2 or TRBV6-3 and TRBJ2-3, with D possibly matching TRBD2 (5 bases). CDR3 length: 15 residues. Trimming took off 4 bases at V and 5 bases at J, with 16 bases between the two ends. CDR1 is MNHEY, CDR2 SVGEGT, per germline. The CDR3: CASSWNPLAGDTQYF. DNA for the CDR3: TGTGCCAGCAGTTGGAATCCACTGGCGGGAGATACGCAGTATTTT.

This clonotype was seen ten or more times. The rearrangement links TRBV28 to TRBJ1-1, with TRBD1 identical over 9 bases. The J segment lost 1 base and the V segment lost 6 bases, leaving 3 bases of the junction unmatched. Germline CDR1 and CDR2: MDHEN and SYDVKM. The CDR3 contains 14 residues. CDR3 amino acids: CASSSGQGNTEAFF. The CDR3 coding sequence is TGTGCCAGCAGCTCGGGACAGGGGAACACTGAAGCTTTCTTT.

The genes are TRBV20-1 and TRBJ2-5, with D tentatively TRBD2 (6 bases). Germline-derived CDR1 and CDR2 are DFQATT and SNEGSKA (reference sequence). The CDR3 loop spans 13 amino acids. Trimming shortened V by 5 bases and J by 1 base, and 11 bases separated the two germline ends. The CDR3 bases are TGCAGTGCTCCTATGGGGGGCCAAGAGACCCAGTACTTC. Translating gives CSAPMGGQETQYF.

V is TRBV5-6 and J is TRBJ2-7; TRBD1 aligns across 9 bases. V dropped 0 bases and J dropped 5; count of bases not matched to a gene: 9. Germline V lookup: CDR1 SGHDT, CDR2 YYEEEE. CDR3 length: 16 amino acids. In DNA form, the CDR3 reads TGTGCCAGCAGCTTGGCTGGGACAGGGTTTTTCCACGAGCAGTACGTC. Translating gives CASSLAGTGFFHEQYV.

The chain recombines TRBV5-1 with TRBJ2-2, with D possibly being TRBD2 (6 bases). The V end was cut by 1 base, the J end by 6 bases, with 19 bases between. Germline-derived CDR1 and CDR2 are SGHRS and YFSETQ. The CDR3 loop spans 17 amino acids. CDR3 coding DNA: TGCGCCAGCAGCTTGACCGGGACCGGGAGAGCGGCCGGGGAGCTGTTTTTT. Its translation: CASSLTGTGRAAGELFF.

A single count supports this clonotype. The chain links TRBV20-1 to TRBJ2-5; 11 bases agree with TRBD2. CDR3 length: 16 residues. Germline V gene data show CDR1 as DFQATT and CDR2 as SNEGSKA (reference sequence). V was pared by 2 bases and J by 5 bases, with 10 bases of the junction left unmatched. CDR3 sequence (DNA): TGCAGTGCTAGACCCACGACTAGCGGGGTCTCGGAGACCCAGTACTTC. Protein sequence: CSARPTTSGVSETQYF.

This clonotype was found a few times. The rearrangement uses TRBV4-1 and TRBJ2-1, with D perhaps TRBD2 (6 bases). The CDR3 is 15 residues long. Germline V gene data show CDR1 as MGHRA and CDR2 as YSYEKL. V was trimmed by 1 base and J by 6 bases, leaving 13 bases between them. The CDR3: CASSQANAGRNEQFF. The CDR3 nucleotides read TGCGCCAGCAGCCAAGCTAACGCGGGACGCAATGAGCAGTTCTTC.

This clonotype was found a few times. The CDR3 sequence is CASTPRLGVDGYTF. The CDR3 nucleotides are TGCGCCAGCACCCCGAGGCTAGGGGTGGATGGCTACACCTTC. The J gene is TRBJ1-2, the V gene TRBV4-3; D is possibly TRBD1 (5 bases). Trimming left V 7 bases short and J 6 bases short, with 18 bases between. There are 14 residues in the CDR3. Per germline, CDR1 LGHNA and CDR2 YSLEER.

This rearrangement joins TRBV12-3 or TRBV12-4 to TRBJ2-5; 8 bases map to TRBD2. With 6 bases clipped from V and 5 bases from J, the junction kept 8 bases outside the gene matches. The CDR3 is 14 residues long. The CDR3 bases are TGTGCCAGCAGAACCGCGGGAGGTCGGGAGACCCAGTACTTC. Translated, it gives CASRTAGGRETQYF.

This clonotype came up a few times. The V gene is TRBV12-3 or TRBV12-4, the J gene TRBJ1-2; D possibly corresponds to TRBD1 (5 bases). The CDR3 is made up of 13 amino acids. V shed 2 bases and J shed 8 bases, with 12 bases lying between them. The CDR3 reads CASSLFGGTGYTF. As DNA, the CDR3 is TGTGCCAGCAGTTTATTCGGGGGTACGGGCTACACCTTC.

The gene calls are TRBV19 and TRBJ1-1, with D tentatively TRBD1 (6 bases). The CDR3 is 14 residues long. Trimming removed 5 bases from V and 7 bases from J, with 17 bases in between. The germline V gene has CDR1 LNHDA and CDR2 SQIVND (reference sequence). This CDR3 is CASSPRHGQYEAFF. CDR3 in DNA: TGTGCCAGTAGTCCCCGACATGGACAGTATGAAGCTTTCTTT.

This chain uses TRBV5-5 with TRBJ1-6; no reliable D call. With 4 bases removed from V and 10 bases from J, the gap between germline ends came to 15 bases. CDR3 size: 14 residues. Germline CDR1 is SGHKS and CDR2 is YYEKEE (reference sequence). CDR3 amino acids: CASSRQEEGSPLHF. Here the CDR3 DNA reads TGTGCCAGCAGCCGTCAGGAGGAGGGATCACCCCTCCACTTT.

This clonotype was seen repeatedly, ten times or more. The CDR3, as DNA: TGTGCCAGCAGCCTTTTAGCGGGACTCTTTGGACATGAGCAGTTCTTC. Translating gives CASSLLAGLFGHEQFF. The chain has TRBV7-8 and TRBJ2-1, with 8 bases fitting TRBD2. Unmatched junction bases numbered 14, after V lost 5 bases and J lost 8 bases. The germline V gene encodes CDR1 SGHVS and CDR2 FQNEAQ. The CDR3 is 16 residues long.

In its sample, this clonotype was seen a few times. The rearrangement uses TRBV7-9 and TRBJ2-1; perhaps TRBD2 as D (6 bases). This CDR3 contains 18 residues. Trimming pared 2 bases from V and 6 bases from J, leaving 23 bases between. Germline V lookup: CDR1 SEHNR, CDR2 FQNEAQ (reference sequence). Here the CDR3 reads CASSLYGGGQTGSNEQFF. The CDR3 DNA is TGTGCCAGCAGCTTATATGGGGGAGGCCAAACCGGGTCCAATGAGCAGTTCTTC.

V is TRBV6-6 and J is TRBJ2-7; 8 positions match TRBD2. Germline values: CDR1 MNHNY, CDR2 SVGAGI (reference sequence). V was clipped by 7 bases and J by 4 bases; unmatched bases: 6. The CDR3 is 13 amino acids. The CDR3 coding sequence is TGTGCCAGCACCTTAGCGGGACTGTACGAGCAGTACTTC. Translated, it gives CASTLAGLYEQYF.

The chain couples TRBV19 to TRBJ1-1; the D is unclear. The V gene's germline CDR1 is LNHDA and CDR2 SQIVND (reference sequence). CDR3 length equals 15 residues. Trimming cost V 0 bases and J 0 bases, with 8 bases left between them. In nucleotides, the CDR3 is TGTGCCAGTAGTATAGAACGGTTTCTGAACACTGAAGCTTTCTTT. Translated: CASSIERFLNTEAFF.

J is TRBJ1-2 and V is TRBV29-1; possibly TRBD1 for D (5 bases). Germline CDR1 is SQVTM and CDR2 is ANQGSEA. This CDR3 is 13 amino acids long. The V and J ends lost 4 bases and 4 bases respectively, with 13 bases between them. CDR3 DNA sequence: TGCAGCGTTGGGAGAGACAGAGGCTATGGCTACACCTTC. This codes for CSVGRDRGYGYTF.

This clonotype was seen only a few times. The V call is TRBV7-8, the J call TRBJ1-1; D is uncertain. CDR1 is SGHVS and CDR2 is FQNEAQ in the germline V gene. V gave up 3 bases and J gave up 0 bases, with 5 bases separating them. The CDR3 loop spans 13 amino acids. The CDR3 nucleotides are TGTGCCAGCAGCTTCACACTGAACACTGAAGCTTTCTTT. Protein: CASSFTLNTEAFF.